These T cell receptor beta chains were read from a single sample in a study of follicular helper T cells after annual influenza vaccination. The protocol was immunoSEQ multiplex PCR, while the TCRdb copy is restricted to in-frame clones and leaves out a portion. This table has some 9,000 clones, roughly 85% appearing once. Sample: CXCR5+ CD38- circulating T follicular helper cells from blood, taken on the day of influenza vaccination. All receptors come from an adult who received the influenza vaccine. CDR3s include the opening cysteine and the closing phenylalanine or tryptophan. The D gene is left open where the match is weak. Clone sizes are given selectively: once, few, many, or a class where the clone is expanded.

d_call	v_call	j_call	clone_size	cdr3_nt	cdr3_aa
.	TRBV6-1	TRBJ2-5	.	TGTGCCAGCAGTGCCCTTACGATAGGGTACCAAGAGACCCAGTACTTC	CASSALTIGYQETQYF
.	TRBV5-6	TRBJ2-7	.	TGTGCCAGCAGGATCGGGCGGACGGGGGAGCAGTACTTC	CASRIGRTGEQYF
TRBD2	TRBV2	TRBJ2-7	.	TGTGCCAGCAGTGCCGGGGCGGGGGGAGGCTACGAGCAGTACTTC	CASSAGAGGGYEQYF
.	TRBV6-6	TRBJ1-5	.	TGTGCCAGCACCCATCCAGGGAGCGAGCAGCCCCAGCATTTT	CASTHPGSEQPQHF
TRBD1	TRBV28	TRBJ1-2	.	TGTGCCAGTTGCTTTCCGGGACAGGGAAAAGGCTACACCTTC	CASCFPGQGKGYTF
TRBD1	TRBV28	TRBJ1-5	.	TGTGCCCTATCCTCCACAGGGGGAAATCAGCCCCAGCATTTT	CALSSTGGNQPQHF
TRBD1	TRBV4-1	TRBJ1-5	once	TGCGCCAGCAGCCAAGATCTGGCAGGGGGCCAGCCCCAGCATTTT	CASSQDLAGGQPQHF
TRBD1	TRBV6-1	TRBJ2-3	.	TGTGCCAGCACCGGGGGACAGGGGTTTTCAGATACGCAGTATTTT	CASTGGQGFSDTQYF
.	TRBV28	TRBJ2-3	.	TGTGCCAGCAGTTTCGCTGACACAGATACGCAGTATTTT	CASSFADTDTQYF
TRBD1	TRBV6-6	TRBJ2-7	.	TGTGCCAGCAGTAAAGACAGGGGCTACGAGCAGTACTTC	CASSKDRGYEQYF
TRBD1	TRBV7-8	TRBJ1-2	.	TGTGCCAGCAGCAAGGGACAGAGCGGCGGCTACACCTTC	CASSKGQSGGYTF
TRBD1	TRBV9	TRBJ2-7	.	TGTGCCAGCAGCGTAGCTACAGGGGGTGCCTACGAGCAGTACTTC	CASSVATGGAYEQYF
TRBD2	TRBV29-1	TRBJ2-7	.	TGCAGCGTTGAAGACCGGACTAGCGGTAGGTACGAGCAGTACTTC	CSVEDRTSGRYEQYF
.	TRBV5-1	TRBJ2-1	.	TGCGCCAGCAGCTTGGCCCTAGTCGATTTGAATGAGCAGTTCTTC	CASSLALVDLNEQFF
.	TRBV27	TRBJ1-2	.	TGTGGCCGGCAGGGCCCGACTAACTATGGCTACACCTTC	CGRQGPTNYGYTF
.	TRBV29-1	TRBJ1-2	.	TGCAGCGTTGAACGGGGTCTGAGCTACACCTTC	CSVERGLSYTF
.	TRBV7-2	TRBJ1-5	.	TGTGCCAGCAGCACCACCCCGGGACTCCTTAATCAGCCCCAGCATTTT	CASSTTPGLLNQPQHF
.	TRBV4-3	TRBJ2-3	few	TGCGCCAGCAGCCAGGACCTCAGCACAGATACGCAGTATTTT	CASSQDLSTDTQYF
TRBD1	TRBV11-3	TRBJ1-1	.	TGTGCCAGCAGCGGCAGAGGGACAGGGCCGGTAGAAGCTTTCTTT	CASSGRGTGPVEAFF
.	TRBV5-5	TRBJ2-2	.	TGTGCCAGCAGTCCTCACGGTGGGGCAGGGAACACCGGGGAGCTGTTTTTT	CASSPHGGAGNTGELFF
.	TRBV7-2	TRBJ1-5	.	TGTGCCAGCAGCTTAAGGGGGACCCAGGGAAAAGGCCAGCCCCAGCATTTT	CASSLRGTQGKGQPQHF
.	TRBV4-1	TRBJ1-5	.	TGCGCCAGCAGCCCGCAAGTAGATCAGCCCCAGCATTTT	CASSPQVDQPQHF
.	TRBV30	TRBJ2-7	.	TGTGCCTGGAGACCCTGGGGAAAGAACTCCTACGAGCAGTACTTC	CAWRPWGKNSYEQYF
TRBD1	TRBV19	TRBJ1-5	.	TGTGCCAGTAGAGGCGGGGAGACAGGGGGCCCTAGCAATCAGCCCCAGCATTTT	CASRGGETGGPSNQPQHF
.	TRBV7-9	TRBJ2-2	.	TGTGCCAGCAGCCTAACAAGGGACACCGGGGAGCTGTTTTTT	CASSLTRDTGELFF
TRBD2	TRBV7-8	TRBJ2-3	.	TGTGCCAGCAGCTTTCCCTTGACTAGCGGGAGCACAGATACGCAGTATTTT	CASSFPLTSGSTDTQYF
.	TRBV4-2	TRBJ2-7	.	TGTGCCAGCAGCCAGGGCCCGGAAGCTTCCTACGAGCAGTACTTC	CASSQGPEASYEQYF
TRBD2	TRBV7-2	TRBJ2-1	.	TGTGCCAGCAGCGGGGCTAGCGGGAGGGCCGGGGAGCAGTTCTTC	CASSGASGRAGEQFF
.	TRBV12-1	TRBJ2-6	.	TGTGCCAGCAGCTTTCAGGGGCTAAAATCTGGGGCCAACGTCCTGACTTTC	CASSFQGLKSGANVLTF
TRBD1	TRBV29-1	TRBJ2-7	.	TGCAGCGTCTCGGATGGGACAGAGGACTACGAGCAGTACTTC	CSVSDGTEDYEQYF
.	TRBV30	TRBJ2-7	few	TGTGCCGGAAATCGGGACGGCTACGAGCAGTACTTC	CAGNRDGYEQYF
TRBD2	TRBV7-2	TRBJ2-4	.	TGTGCCAGCAGCCCCTTGGGTAGCGGGACCACAGCCAAAAACATTCAGTACTTC	CASSPLGSGTTAKNIQYF
.	TRBV5-1	TRBJ1-1	.	TGCGCCAGCAGCAGGGACCCGGGCACTGAAGCTTTCTTT	CASSRDPGTEAFF
.	TRBV4-1	TRBJ1-5	few	TGCGCCAGCAGCCAAGATTACGACCGGCTCCAGCCCCAGCATTTT	CASSQDYDRLQPQHF
.	TRBV15	TRBJ1-5	.	TGTGCCACCAGCAGAGATACAGGACCCCAGCATTTT	CATSRDTGPQHF
.	TRBV30	TRBJ2-1	.	TGTGCCTGGAGTGTAGGCCCGGCCAATGAGCAGTTCTTC	CAWSVGPANEQFF
.	TRBV5-5	TRBJ1-4	.	TGTGCCAGCAGCTCCTCCAAAGTAGGTCAGGGTGAAAAACTGTTTTTT	CASSSSKVGQGEKLFF
.	TRBV19	TRBJ2-5	.	TGTGCCAGTAGTATATCGGCTAGCGCGGACGAGACCCAGTACTTC	CASSISASADETQYF
TRBD2	TRBV28	TRBJ2-1	.	TGTGCCAGCAGCCGTAGCGGGAGGGCCACTGAGCAGTTCTTC	CASSRSGRATEQFF
.	TRBV11-2	TRBJ2-1	.	TGTGCCAGCAGCTTAGCTGGGTATGAGCAGTTCTTC	CASSLAGYEQFF
TRBD1	TRBV5-4	TRBJ1-2	.	TGTGCCAGCAGCTCCTCCAGGGGCACAGGGGCTGGCTACACCTTC	CASSSSRGTGAGYTF
TRBD1	TRBV6-1	TRBJ1-1	.	TGTGCCAGCCCGGACAGGGTGAGCACTGAAGCTTTCTTT	CASPDRVSTEAFF
.	TRBV27	TRBJ1-2	.	TGTGCCAGCAGTTTATCAGGCGCCCACGTCGGGTTTAACTATGGCTACACCTTC	CASSLSGAHVGFNYGYTF
.	TRBV7-6	TRBJ2-3	.	TGTGCCAGCCAACCCATCCCTAGCACAGATACGCAGTATTTT	CASQPIPSTDTQYF